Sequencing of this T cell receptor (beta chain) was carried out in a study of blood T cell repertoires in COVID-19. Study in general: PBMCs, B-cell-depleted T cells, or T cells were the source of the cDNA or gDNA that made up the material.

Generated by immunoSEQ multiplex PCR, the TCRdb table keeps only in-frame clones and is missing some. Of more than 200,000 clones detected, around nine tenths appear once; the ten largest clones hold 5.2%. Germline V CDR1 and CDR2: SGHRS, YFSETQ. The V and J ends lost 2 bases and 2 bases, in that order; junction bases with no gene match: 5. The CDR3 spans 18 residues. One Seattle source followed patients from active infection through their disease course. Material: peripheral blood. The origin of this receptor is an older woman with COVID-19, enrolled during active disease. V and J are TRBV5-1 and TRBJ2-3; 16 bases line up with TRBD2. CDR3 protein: CASSFSGTSGRVTDTQYF. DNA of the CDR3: TGCGCCAGCAGCTTTTCCGGGACTAGCGGGAGGGTCACAGATACGCAGTATTTT.